Below are 17 T cell receptor beta chains sequenced from a single sample in a study of tissue T cells after allogeneic stem cell transplantation. Noted time point: mouse harvest day 14 after allogeneic transplant. Mouse grafts combined 10^7 T-cell-depleted bone marrow cells with 10^6 splenic CD5+ T cells. TCRdb's table, derived via immunoSEQ multiplex PCR, lists solely in-frame clones and lacks some. The sample lists about 1,800 clones, almost 50% occurring once. The source material was blood. These receptor sequences come from a female BALB/c mouse given C57BL/6 T cells with graft-versus-host disease after an allogeneic hematopoietic cell transplant.

On this clone itself: Mouse names are used for the genes. The sequence runs out 1 residue before the end of the CDR3; the remainder is reconstructed from the germline J gene. The V call is TRBV12-1, the J call TRBJ2-4; a weak D match, TRBD2 (6 bases). The CDR3 sequence is 15 residues long. The V end was cut by 4 bases, the J end by 6 bases, with 19 bases between. Germline CDR1 reads SGHSN; CDR2 reads HYEKVE. The CDR3 sequence is CASSPTGWLRNTLYF. CDR3 bases read: TGTGCCAGCTCGCCGACTGGATGGCTCCGGAACACCTTGTAC.

On this clone: Mouse gene names and germline throughout. Coverage ceases 1 residue before the CDR3 finishes, and the germline J gene fills in the end. The genes are TRBV2 and TRBJ2-4; D unresolved. The CDR3 is 13 residues long. The ends were cut back, 0 bases at V and 5 bases at J, with 6 bases in the middle. Germline CDR1 is LGHNA and CDR2 is YSYQKL. The sequenced CDR3 bases are TGTGCCAGCAGCCAAGAGCGGGGAAACACCTTGTAC. Translating it yields CASSQERGNTLY. The whole CDR3 sequence is CASSQERGNTLYF.

Notes on this clone: The genes are named according to mouse. Read coverage stops 1 residue before the CDR3 terminus; the germline J gene supplies the remainder. This sequence joins TRBV15 and TRBJ2-3, with 14 bases fitting TRBD2. The V gene's germline CDR1 is SGHND and CDR2 FRSKSL. The V and J ends lost 6 bases and 3 bases, in that order; junction bases with no gene match: 5. The CDR3 contains 16 residues. CDR3 residues: CASRGLGGRRAETLYF. CDR3 bases read: TGTGCCAGCAGGGGACTGGGGGGGCGCAGAGCAGAAACGCTGTAT.

This clone is labeled large. The germline and genes are mouse ones. The observed sequence ends 1 residue before the CDR3 terminus, with the missing tail filled in from the germline J gene. Other DNA sequences from this sample encode an identical CDR3 as well. The chain links TRBV13-1 to TRBJ2-7; 8 positions match TRBD2. Germline V CDR1 and CDR2: NSHNY, SYGAGN. J lost 4 bases, V lost 0 bases, and 3 bases had no gene match. This CDR3 is 14 amino acids long. The CDR3 spells CASSDATGGYEQYF. Incomplete CDR3 DNA: TGTGCCAGCAGTGATGCAACTGGGGGATATGAACAGTAC.

For this clone: Germline and genes here are mouse. The read finishes 1 residue shy of the CDR3 end, and the germline J gene is used to complete it. The J gene is TRBJ1-6, the V gene TRBV20; D is perhaps TRBD1 (5 bases). TRBJ1-6 is designated an ORF whose function remains uncertain. Looked up from germline, CDR1 is GFQATS and CDR2 is STVNSAI. Deletions cut 0 bases from V and 6 bases from J, with 9 bases between. The CDR3 runs 14 residues. CDR3 in amino acids: CGARDQGRNSPLYF. CDR3 DNA, as far as it was read: TGTGGTGCTAGGGATCAGGGCCGTAATTCGCCCCTCTAC.

This clone appeared a few times. The gene names here belong to mouse. The read falls 1 residue short of the CDR3 end, and the missing part is taken from the germline J gene. This chain links TRBV13-2 with TRBJ2-1; D is perhaps TRBD1 or TRBD2 (5 bases each). Germline assignment: CDR1 NNHNN and CDR2 SYGAGS (reference sequence). Trimming removed 3 bases at V and 3 bases at J, with 7 bases between. This CDR3 has 13 residues. The CDR3 sequence is CASGGGLYAEQFF. The CDR3 DNA, read in part, is TGTGCCAGCGGTGGGGGCCTCTATGCTGAGCAGTTC.

Concerning this clone: The gene names here belong to mouse. The CDR3 end falls 1 residue outside the read, so it is completed with the germline J gene. The V call is TRBV29, the J call TRBJ2-5; tentatively, D is TRBD1 (5 bases). Trimming removed 4 bases from V and 6 bases from J, with 11 bases in between. Germline CDR1 MSHET, CDR2 SYDVDS. This CDR3 has 13 residues. The CDR3 protein is CASSSGREDTQYF. The sequenced CDR3 bases are TGTGCTAGCAGTTCCGGCAGGGAGGACACCCAGTAC.

As concerns this clone: Mouse germline and gene names are used. The CDR3 goes on 1 residue after the read ends, and that part is filled in from the germline J gene. The V call is TRBV31, the J call TRBJ1-1, with D perhaps matching TRBD1 (5 bases). Germline V gene sequence: CDR1 GKSSPN, CDR2 SITVG. V shed 0 bases and J shed 1 base, with 6 bases lying between them. The CDR3 is 13 amino acids. Partial CDR3 DNA: TGTGCCTGGAGTCTAGGGGAAAACACAGAAGTCTTC. Amino acids: CAWSLGENTEVF. The full-length CDR3 reads as CAWSLGENTEVFF.

This clone was picked up a small number of times. Gene labels here are mouse ones. The read halts 1 residue ahead of the CDR3 end, with the missing end drawn from the germline J gene. The J gene is TRBJ2-7, the V gene TRBV26; D remains unclear. The CDR3 extends over 12 amino acids. Trimming took off 3 bases at V and 1 base at J, with 4 bases between the two ends. Germline CDR1 is KGHPV and CDR2 is FQNQEV (reference sequence). The CDR3 here is CASSLQSYEQYF. The CDR3 bases that were read are TGTGCCAGCAGTCTACAATCCTATGAACAGTAC.

This clone was counted a few times. The gene names given are mouse names. Read data end 1 residue before the CDR3 end; the end is taken from the germline J gene. The chain employs TRBV1 and TRBJ2-5; no clear D. Looked up from germline, CDR1 is NSQYPW and CDR2 is LRSPGD (reference sequence). V dropped 5 bases and J dropped 0 bases, with 6 bases sitting between them. There are 13 residues in the CDR3. CDR3 region: CTCSQFNQDTQYF. The covered CDR3 bases are TGCACCTGCAGTCAGTTTAACCAAGACACCCAGTAC. The full variable domain, completed using reference TRBV1 and TRBJ2-5, is VTLLEQNPRWRLVPRGQAVNLRCILKNSQYPWMSWYQQDLQKQLQWLFTLRSPGDKEVKSLPGADYLATRVTDTELRLQVANMSQGRTLYCTCSQFNQDTQYFGPGTRLLVL.

As for this clone: Gene names are mouse gene names. Sequencing ends 1 residue short of the CDR3 end; the germline J gene provides the rest. The chain joins TRBV26 to TRBJ2-1; D possibly corresponds to TRBD2 (7 bases). The CDR3 is 14 amino acids. V was pared by 4 bases and J by 4 bases, with 11 bases between. Germline CDR1 KGHPV, CDR2 FQNQEV (reference sequence). CDR3 sequence: CASSQGGPYAEQFF. The sequenced part of the CDR3 DNA is TGTGCCAGCAGTCAGGGGGGCCCGTATGCTGAGCAGTTC.

A note on this clone: Gene and germline names: mouse. Coverage ceases 1 residue before the CDR3 finishes, and the germline J gene fills in the end. The V call is TRBV12-1, the J call TRBJ2-4; the match to TRBD2 covers 9 bases. V trimming: 4 bases; J trimming: 0 bases; junction bases outside the gene matches: 4. CDR1 and CDR2 (germline): SGHSN, HYEKVE. The CDR3 sequence is 15 residues long. CDR3 sequence: CASSPTGGSQNTLYF. CDR3 DNA (partial): TGTGCCAGCTCCCCGACTGGGGGTAGTCAAAACACCTTGTAC.

Only a few counts were recorded for this clone. Germline and genes here are mouse. This CDR3 is CASGDKGISNERLFF. The DNA read from the CDR3 is TGTGCCAGCGGTGATAAGGGGATTTCCAACGAAAGATTATTT. The rearrangement links TRBV13-2 to TRBJ1-4; tentatively, D is TRBD1 (5 bases). The observed sequence ends 1 residue before the CDR3 terminus, with the missing tail filled in from the germline J gene. Trimming left V 1 base short and J 0 bases short, with 7 bases between. The CDR3 has 15 residues. Germline assignment: CDR1 NNHNN and CDR2 SYGAGS (reference sequence).

Concerning this clone itself: Here the gene names and germline are mouse. The CDR3 end is not reached by the read, which stops 1 residue before it; the germline J gene fills it in. The chain employs TRBV5 and TRBJ2-2, with TRBD2 as a possible D gene (5 bases). CDR1 and CDR2 from the germline V gene are LGHNA and YNLKQL (reference sequence). The V end was cut by 1 base, the J end by 0 bases, with 6 bases between. There are 15 residues in the CDR3. The CDR3 reads CASSQVGSNTGQLYF. CDR3 DNA (partial): TGTGCCAGCAGCCAAGTGGGGTCAAACACCGGGCAGCTCTAC.

Concerning this clone itself: Genes and germline are mouse. The read finishes 1 residue shy of the CDR3 end, and the germline J gene is used to complete it. This chain links TRBV14 with TRBJ1-2, with D possibly being TRBD1 (6 bases). The CDR3 consists of 14 residues. Trimming removed 1 base from V and 4 bases from J, with 11 bases in between. Germline values: CDR1 SGHDT, CDR2 FRDEAV. The CDR3 sequence: CASSFEGGGSDYTF. CDR3 bases read: TGTGCCAGCAGTTTCGAAGGGGGTGGCTCCGACTACACC.

Comments on this clone: All gene names here are mouse names. With the read ending 1 residue before the CDR3 end, the germline J gene is used to fill in that end. The J gene is TRBJ1-3, the V gene TRBV26; D ambiguous. Trimming shortened V by 1 base and J by 0 bases, and 4 bases separated the two germline ends. CDR1 is KGHPV and CDR2 is FQNQEV in the germline V gene (reference sequence). There are 14 residues in the CDR3. This CDR3 is CASSLLNSGNTLYF. The CDR3 DNA, read in part, is TGTGCCAGCAGTCTGTTGAATTCTGGAAATACGCTCTAT.

The table lists this clone with a few counts. Gene names refer to mouse genes. The DNA ends 1 residue before the CDR3 does, and the rest of the CDR3 is filled in from the germline J gene. This chain links TRBV13-1 with TRBJ1-3; weak D call: TRBD1 (5 bases). The CDR3 extends over 14 amino acids. V was clipped by 0 bases and J by 4 bases, with 8 bases between them. CDR1 is NSHNY and CDR2 is SYGAGN in the germline V gene. CDR3 DNA, as far as it was read: TGTGCCAGCAGTGATGCGGGGGACGGAAATACGCTCTAT. Translated: CASSDAGDGNTLY. From start to end, the CDR3 is CASSDAGDGNTLYF.